This paragraph covers one T cell receptor (beta chain) sequence. The sample comes from a study of T cell responses to AZD1222 COVID-19 vaccine. The repertoire was sequenced with immunoSEQ multiplex PCR; TCRdb's copy has only in-frame clones and lacks some. The sample lists some 280,000 clones, 90% to 95% occurring once. Germline V gene sequence: CDR1 MDHEN, CDR2 SYDVKM. The length of the CDR3 is 16 residues. Trimming cost V 5 bases and J 0 bases; bases outside gene matches: 7. The TCR was taken from an adult who received the AZD1222 COVID-19 vaccine. V usage is TRBV28 and J usage is TRBJ2-3; 8 nucleotides agree with TRBD2. The specimen comprised peripheral blood, sampled 28 days after the second AZD1222 dose. The CDR3 DNA sequence: TGTGCCAGCAGTCTGACTAGCGCACTAAGCACAGATACGCAGTATTTT. It specifies CASSLTSALSTDTQYF.